These 19 T cell receptor beta chains were all obtained from the same sample, sequenced in a study of blood T cell repertoires in COVID-19. TCRdb keeps only in-frame clones here, not all; method: immunoSEQ multiplex PCR. This table has tens of thousands of clones, approximately 84% appearing once. The sequenced material came from peripheral blood. Receptor source: a man in his forties or fifties with active or convalescent COVID-19.

V usage is TRBV6-1 and J usage is TRBJ1-3; D is unclear. Germline loops: CDR1 MNHNS, CDR2 SASEGT. V was clipped by 2 bases and J by 4 bases, with 12 bases between them. This CDR3 contains 15 residues. The DNA for the CDR3 is TGTGCCAGCAGTGAATTATCCGGGTTCGGAAACACCATATATTTT. Its protein is CASSELSGFGNTIYF.

The chain uses TRBV7-9 and TRBJ1-6, with D perhaps matching TRBD1 (5 bases). Trimming cost V 5 bases and J 10 bases, with 15 bases left between them. CDR1 is SEHNR and CDR2 is FQNEAQ in the germline V gene (reference sequence). This CDR3 is built from 14 residues. The CDR3 DNA sequence: TGTGCCAGCAGCCCCCTGGCAGGGTCGTCACCCCTCCACTTT. This codes for CASSPLAGSSPLHF.

The V gene is TRBV6-5, the J gene TRBJ2-7; D possibly corresponds to TRBD2 (5 bases). The V end lost 4 bases, the J end lost 4 bases, and 20 bases lay between the germline ends. Per the germline V gene, CDR1 is MNHEY and CDR2 is SVGAGI. The CDR3 loop spans 16 amino acids. CDR3: CASSSPRVDSVYEQYF. The CDR3 bases are TGTGCCAGCAGTTCCCCGCGGGTAGACTCGGTGTACGAGCAGTACTTC.

This sequence joins TRBV27 and TRBJ1-2, with a possible D match to TRBD1 (5 bases). Germline V lookup: CDR1 MNHEY, CDR2 SMNVEV (reference sequence). V lost 2 bases and J 3 bases, leaving 7 bases between the germline ends. The CDR3 sequence is 13 residues long. CDR3 in DNA: TGTGCCAGCAGTTTACAACAGGACTATGGCTACACCTTC. As protein: CASSLQQDYGYTF.

This chain links TRBV6-1 with TRBJ2-7, with 8 nucleotides matching TRBD1. The CDR3 length is 14 residues. With V trimmed by 10 bases and J by 4 bases, 12 bases remained unmatched. CDR1 MNHNS and CDR2 SASEGT come from the germline V gene. Here the CDR3 DNA reads TGTGCCACGGGACAGGAAGGGGGTTTATACGAGCAGTACTTC. It specifies CATGQEGGLYEQYF.

This clone is a singleton in its sample. This rearrangement joins TRBV12-5 to TRBJ2-7; TRBD1 aligns across 12 bases. The germline V gene encodes CDR1 LGHNT and CDR2 FRNRAP. The CDR3 runs to 17 residues. The J segment lost 5 bases and the V segment lost 0 bases, leaving 8 bases of the junction unmatched. The CDR3 is CASGLVPPGQGAHEQYF. CDR3 sequence (DNA): TGTGCTAGTGGTTTGGTCCCACCGGGACAGGGGGCCCACGAGCAGTACTTC.

This chain connects TRBV7-2 to TRBJ1-6; the match to TRBD1 covers 9 bases. The germline gives CDR1 SGHTA, CDR2 FQGNSA. This CDR3 spans 15 amino acids. V lost 5 bases, J lost 9 bases, and 8 bases stayed unmatched. This chain's CDR3 is CASSPTGTGSSPLHF. In DNA, the CDR3 is TGTGCCAGCAGCCCAACCGGGACAGGGAGTTCACCCCTCCACTTT.

This clone occurred once. The rearrangement joins TRBV19 to TRBJ2-1; 12 bases map to TRBD2. CDR3 size: 14 residues. CDR1 and CDR2 from the germline V gene are LNHDA and SQIVND (reference sequence). J lost 9 bases, V lost 6 bases, and 6 bases had no gene match. The chain's CDR3 is CASSSSSGGAEQFF. In DNA, the CDR3 is TGTGCCAGTAGCTCATCTAGCGGGGGGGCTGAGCAGTTCTTC.

This chain joins TRBV19 and TRBJ2-3, with 10 bases identical to TRBD2. The germline V gene encodes CDR1 LNHDA and CDR2 SQIVND (reference sequence). V lost 3 bases, J lost 2 bases, and 2 bases stayed unmatched. The CDR3 is 15 residues long. The CDR3 DNA reads TGTGCCAGTAGTATCCTAGCGGGGGACACAGATACGCAGTATTTT. It yields the protein CASSILAGDTDTQYF.

V gene TRBV30 combines with J gene TRBJ2-7; TRBD1 agrees at 7 bases. J gave up 7 bases and V 3 bases, and 9 bases lay outside the gene matches. Germline CDR1 and CDR2: GTSNPN and SVGIG (reference sequence). The CDR3 consists of 13 residues. Written as DNA, the CDR3 is TGTGCCTGGAGAGGGGGCAGGTTCGGGGAGCAGTACTTC. Amino acid sequence: CAWRGGRFGEQYF.

In DNA form, the CDR3 reads TGTGCCAGCACTCCAAGGACTTACACAGATACGCAGTATTTT. Translation: CASTPRTYTDTQYF. The chain combines TRBV27 with TRBJ2-3; tentative D call: TRBD2 (5 bases). The V gene's germline CDR1 is MNHEY and CDR2 SMNVEV (reference sequence). The V and J ends lost 7 bases and 2 bases respectively, with 13 bases between them. The CDR3 is 14 amino acids.

The rearrangement links TRBV2 to TRBJ1-1, with 8 bases matching TRBD1. The CDR3 sequence is 13 residues long. V lost 8 bases and J lost 1; bases outside the gene matches: 3. The germline CDR1 and CDR2 sequences are SNHLY and FYNNEI. The CDR3, as DNA: TGTGCCAGCGACGGGACAGGGAACACTGAAGCTTTCTTT. It yields the protein CASDGTGNTEAFF.

The chain joins TRBV18 to TRBJ1-1; no clear D. V was pared by 2 bases and J by 5 bases, with 9 bases between. The CDR3 loop spans 13 amino acids. Germline CDR1 KGHSH, CDR2 LQKENI. The CDR3 reads CASSPSYGTEAFF. The DNA for the CDR3 is TGTGCCAGCTCACCATCATACGGGACTGAAGCTTTCTTT.

The rearrangement links TRBV2 to TRBJ2-7, with a possible D match to TRBD2 (6 bases). V was pared by 4 bases and J by 0 bases, with 22 bases between. Germline V gene lookup returns CDR1 SNHLY and CDR2 FYNNEI. The length of the CDR3 is 18 residues. Here the CDR3 reads CASSVSPREALSSYEQYF. DNA for the CDR3: TGTGCCAGCAGTGTATCCCCCAGGGAGGCCCTAAGCTCCTACGAGCAGTACTTC.

This clone has just a few counts. V gene TRBV7-9 combines with J gene TRBJ1-1; D is possibly TRBD1 (6 bases). This CDR3 has 13 residues. V dropped 4 bases and J dropped 5 bases, with 11 bases sitting between them. In germline, CDR1 is SEHNR, CDR2 FQNEAQ (reference sequence). The CDR3 nucleotides read TGTGCCAGCAGCTCTAGAGGGGGAACTGAAGCTTTCTTT. Translation: CASSSRGGTEAFF.

The chain links TRBV6-5 to TRBJ2-1, with a possible D match to TRBD1 (5 bases). Trimming shortened V by 6 bases and J by 10 bases, and 13 bases separated the two germline ends. Per germline, CDR1 MNHEY and CDR2 SVGAGI. The CDR3 is 12 amino acids. CDR3 protein: CASSPSDTEQFF. The CDR3 nucleotides read TGTGCCAGCAGCCCCTCGGACACCGAGCAGTTCTTC.

V is TRBV6-6 and J is TRBJ1-6, with TRBD1 matching over 10 bases. Germline CDR1 reads MNHNY; CDR2 reads SVGAGI (reference sequence). V was pared by 7 bases and J by 5 bases, with 8 bases of the junction left unmatched. This CDR3 has 16 amino acids. The CDR3: CASTTTGGSNNSPLHF. CDR3 coding DNA: TGTGCCAGCACTACGACAGGGGGCTCAAATAATTCACCCCTCCACTTT.

This rearrangement joins TRBV9 to TRBJ1-2; a weak D match, TRBD1 (6 bases). There are 12 residues in the CDR3. With 4 bases removed from V and 9 bases from J, the gap between germline ends came to 13 bases. Per germline, CDR1 SGDLS and CDR2 YYNGEE. The CDR3 region has the DNA TGTGCCAGCAGCCCAGACAGGATTCGCTACACCTTC. Residues: CASSPDRIRYTF.

The chain couples TRBV15 to TRBJ1-3; 7 bases are shared with TRBD1. The CDR3 covers 16 residues. Germline V lookup: CDR1 LNHNV, CDR2 YYDKDF (reference sequence). The V segment lost 1 base and the J segment 1 base; nucleotides outside the gene matches: 4. This CDR3 is CATSRGTGTSGNTIYF. In DNA, the CDR3 is TGTGCCACCAGCAGAGGGACAGGAACGTCTGGAAACACCATATATTTT.